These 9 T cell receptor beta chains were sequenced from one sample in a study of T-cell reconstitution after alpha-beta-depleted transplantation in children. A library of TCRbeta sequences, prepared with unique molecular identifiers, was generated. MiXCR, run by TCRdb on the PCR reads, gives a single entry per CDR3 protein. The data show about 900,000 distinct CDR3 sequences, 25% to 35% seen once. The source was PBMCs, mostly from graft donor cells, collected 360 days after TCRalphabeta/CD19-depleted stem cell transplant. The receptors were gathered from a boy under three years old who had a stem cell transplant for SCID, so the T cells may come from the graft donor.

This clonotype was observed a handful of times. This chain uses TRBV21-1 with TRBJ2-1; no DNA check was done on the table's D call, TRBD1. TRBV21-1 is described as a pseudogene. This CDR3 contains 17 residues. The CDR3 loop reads CASSTWGVQGVPNEQFF. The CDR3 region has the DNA TGTGCCAGCAGCACGTGGGGGGTACAGGGAGTCCCAAATGAGCAGTTCTTC.

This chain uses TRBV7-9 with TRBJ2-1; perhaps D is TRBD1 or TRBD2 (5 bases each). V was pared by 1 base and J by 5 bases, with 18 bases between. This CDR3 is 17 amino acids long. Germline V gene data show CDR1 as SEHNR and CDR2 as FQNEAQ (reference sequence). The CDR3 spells CASSLVQHRDGHNEQFF. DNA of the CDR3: TGTGCCAGCAGCTTAGTACAACACCGGGACGGCCACAATGAGCAGTTCTTC.

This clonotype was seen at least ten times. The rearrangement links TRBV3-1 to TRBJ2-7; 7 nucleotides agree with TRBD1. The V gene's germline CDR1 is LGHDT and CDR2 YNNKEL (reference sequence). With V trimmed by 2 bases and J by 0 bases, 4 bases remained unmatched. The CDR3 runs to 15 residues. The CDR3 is CASSQLDRPSYEQYF. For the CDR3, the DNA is TGTGCCAGCAGCCAACTGGACAGGCCCTCCTACGAGCAGTACTTC.

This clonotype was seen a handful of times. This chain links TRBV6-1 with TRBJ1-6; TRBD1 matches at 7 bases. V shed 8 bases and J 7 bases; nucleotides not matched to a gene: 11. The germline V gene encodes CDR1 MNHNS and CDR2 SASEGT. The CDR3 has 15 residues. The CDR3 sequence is CASRGWGQMNSPLHF. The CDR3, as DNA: TGTGCCAGCCGGGGGTGGGGACAGATGAATTCACCCCTCCACTTT.

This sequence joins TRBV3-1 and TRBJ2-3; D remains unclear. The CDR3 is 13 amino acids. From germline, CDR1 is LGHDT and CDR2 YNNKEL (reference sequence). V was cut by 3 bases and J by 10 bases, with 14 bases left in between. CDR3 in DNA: TGTGCCAGCAGCCAGCGTCTCGCCGCGGCGCAGTATTTT. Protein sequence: CASSQRLAAAQYF.

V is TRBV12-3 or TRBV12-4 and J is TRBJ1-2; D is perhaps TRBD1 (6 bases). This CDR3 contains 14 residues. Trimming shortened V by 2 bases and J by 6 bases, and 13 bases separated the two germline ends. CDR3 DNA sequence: TGTGCCAGCAGTTTAAGGTGGGGGGCCCATGGCTACACCTTC. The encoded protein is CASSLRWGAHGYTF.

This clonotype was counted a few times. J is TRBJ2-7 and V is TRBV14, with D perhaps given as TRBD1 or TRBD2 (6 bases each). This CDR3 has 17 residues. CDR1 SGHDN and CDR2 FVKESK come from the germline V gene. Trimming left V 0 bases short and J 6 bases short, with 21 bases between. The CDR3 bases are TGTGCCAGCAGCCAAGATCTGAGTCGACGGGGGCAGGGCGAGCAGTACTTC. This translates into CASSQDLSRRGQGEQYF.

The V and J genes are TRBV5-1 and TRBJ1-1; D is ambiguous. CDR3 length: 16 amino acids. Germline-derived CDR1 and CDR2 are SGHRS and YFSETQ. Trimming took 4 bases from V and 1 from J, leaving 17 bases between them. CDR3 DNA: TGCGCCAGCAGCCTGGAAACGGCCGCTGGGAACACTGAAGCTTTCTTT. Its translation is CASSLETAAGNTEAFF.

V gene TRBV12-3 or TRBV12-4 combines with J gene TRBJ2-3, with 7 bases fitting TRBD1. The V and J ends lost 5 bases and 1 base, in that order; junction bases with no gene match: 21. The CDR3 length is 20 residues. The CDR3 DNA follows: TGTGCCAGCAGTCGACCCAGATACCCCGACAGGGTGAGGGGCACAGATACGCAGTATTTT. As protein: CASSRPRYPDRVRGTDTQYF.